This T cell receptor (beta chain) was identified during a study of cytotoxic CD8 clonotypes in ibrutinib-treated CLL. Study-wide results and limits: Contraction or stability on treatment was seen for public clonotypes, which were uncommon. Starting clonality was above that of age-matched healthy donors and tracked circulating CD8+ T-cell counts.

Details on this clone: The target antigen is unknown.

The protocol was immunoSEQ multiplex PCR, while the TCRdb copy is restricted to in-frame clones and leaves out a portion. The sample consists of over 150,000 clones, 55% to 85% of them appearing once. Trimming removed 5 bases at V and 0 bases at J, with 10 bases between. The CDR3 is 14 amino acids. Germline CDR1 reads SGHRS; CDR2 reads YFSETQ. This sequence originates from a human donor with chronic lymphocytic leukemia. This sequence joins TRBV5-1 and TRBJ2-3; no clear D gene. The sample consisted of PBMCs, taken after 24 months of ibrutinib treatment. This CDR3 reads CASRSQSSTDTQYF. In nucleotides, the CDR3 is TGCGCCAGCAGGTCTCAGTCTAGCACAGATACGCAGTATTTT.